The clone carrying this TCR beta chain was seen only a few times. Trimming shortened V by 1 base and J by 1 base, and 5 bases separated the two germline ends. Looked up from germline, CDR1 is SGHNT and CDR2 is YYREEE (reference sequence). The CDR3 runs to 14 residues. Inclusion required at least two post-ART and at least one pre-ART PBMC samples. The data stem from a study of long-term antiretroviral therapy in people with HIV. Investigators performed immunoSEQ version v3.0 at survey level. For each individual sample, sequencing targeted 40,000-50,000 T-cell genomes. Only in-frame clones appear in the TCRdb table, and some are missing; sequencing was by immunoSEQ multiplex PCR. The sample holds approximately 18,000 clones; roughly 79% are singletons and the top ten take 11%.

The chain uses TRBV5-4 and TRBJ2-2; D remains ambiguous. This specimen was unsorted PBMCs, taken 2.3 years after starting antiretroviral therapy. This receptor was taken from a woman between 40 and 55 years old with HIV. The CDR3 spells CASSLTKNTGELFF. The CDR3 nucleotides are TGTGCCAGCAGCTTGACAAAGAACACCGGGGAGCTGTTTTTT.